Listed below are T cell receptor beta chains from one sample, sequenced in a study of blood T cell repertoires in COVID-19. Using immunoSEQ multiplex PCR, the repertoire was profiled, and TCRdb retains in-frame clones only, with some absent. The sample lists about 72,000 clones, about nine tenths occurring once. The specimen sequenced was peripheral blood. Receptor source: a man in his 70s with active or convalescent COVID-19. The CDR3 runs from the conserved cysteine through the conserved F or W. The order of the fields is D gene, J gene, clone size, V gene, CDR3 protein, CDR3 DNA. The D gene is left open where the match is weak. Clone size appears in some rows only: once, few, many, or a class for an expanded clone.

>-|TRBJ1-5|once|TRBV19
CATAEDRNQPQHF
TGTGCCACCGCGGAGGACAGAAATCAGCCCCAGCATTTT
>TRBD2|TRBJ2-1|few|TRBV27
CASHRPGLAGALNEQFF
TGTGCCAGCCACCGCCCGGGACTAGCGGGAGCCCTCAATGAGCAGTTCTTC
>-|TRBJ2-5|-|TRBV28
CASSLLAGHLQETQYF
TGTGCCAGCAGTTTATTGGCAGGGCATCTCCAAGAGACCCAGTACTTC
>TRBD1|TRBJ2-1|-|TRBV5-1
CASSLAGDRVYNEQFF
TGCGCCAGCAGCTTGGCCGGGGACAGGGTCTACAATGAGCAGTTCTTC
>TRBD2|TRBJ2-1|-|TRBV18
CASSPPGGREDGNEQFF
TGTGCCAGCTCACCACCGGGGGGGCGGGAGGACGGCAATGAGCAGTTCTTC
>-|TRBJ1-6|once|TRBV18
CASSPGGQTRSYNSPLHF
TGTGCCAGCTCACCGGGGGGGCAGACGCGCTCCTATAATTCACCCCTCCACTTT
>-|TRBJ2-5|-|TRBV28
CASSPRETQYF
TGTGCCAGCAGTCCCCGTGAGACCCAGTACTTC
>TRBD1|TRBJ1-1|-|TRBV18
CASSPQGQGAAEAFF
TGTGCCAGCTCACCACAGGGACAGGGGGCGGCTGAAGCTTTCTTT
>TRBD2|TRBJ2-7|-|TRBV5-1
CASSLLAGVLGEQYF
TGCGCCAGCAGCTTACTAGCGGGAGTTTTAGGGGAGCAGTACTTC
>-|TRBJ1-2|-|TRBV11-2
CASSLDSSGGYTF
TGTGCCAGCAGCTTAGATTCGTCTGGCGGCTACACCTTC
>TRBD1|TRBJ2-1|-|TRBV5-1
CASSPVSGTGVFNEQFF
TGCGCCAGCAGCCCCGTTTCCGGGACAGGGGTGTTCAATGAGCAGTTCTTC
>TRBD2|TRBJ2-7|-|TRBV13
CASSLLAGGEQYF
TGTGCCAGCAGCTTACTAGCGGGAGGCGAGCAGTACTTC
>TRBD1|TRBJ2-4|-|TRBV28
CASSSPTGGENIQYF
TGTGCCAGCAGTTCCCCGACAGGGGGGGAAAACATTCAGTACTTC
>TRBD1|TRBJ1-4|-|TRBV5-1
CASSSGTGAEKLFF
TGCGCCAGCAGCTCCGGGACAGGGGCTGAAAAACTGTTTTTT
>TRBD1|TRBJ2-1|-|TRBV15
CATSRDPITGGLFF
TGTGCCACCAGCAGAGATCCGATAACAGGGGGCCTGTTCTTC
>TRBD1|TRBJ1-1|-|TRBV28
CASSSTGTVNTEAFF
TGTGCCAGCAGTTCTACCGGGACAGTGAACACTGAAGCTTTCTTT
>TRBD1|TRBJ2-3|-|TRBV5-5
CASSPGQGWDTQYF
TGTGCCAGCAGCCCCGGACAGGGTTGGGATACGCAGTATTTT
>TRBD2|TRBJ2-5|-|TRBV27
CASSAYAYSGRASETQYF
TGTGCCAGCAGCGCCTACGCTTATAGCGGGAGGGCCTCAGAGACCCAGTACTTC
>TRBD2|TRBJ2-7|-|TRBV2
CASSQGLAGYEQYF
TGTGCCAGCAGTCAGGGACTAGCGGGGTACGAGCAGTACTTC
>-|TRBJ1-1|-|TRBV6-5
CASPRQTGVNTEAFF
TGTGCCAGCCCACGGCAAACAGGAGTGAACACTGAAGCTTTCTTT
>-|TRBJ2-4|-|TRBV2
CASSEGSGRAVVKNIQYF
TGTGCCAGCAGTGAAGGGTCGGGCAGGGCCGTAGTCAAAAACATTCAGTACTTC
>-|TRBJ2-7|-|TRBV6-5
CASSYFGGYEQYF
TGTGCCAGCAGTTACTTCGGCGGGTACGAGCAGTACTTC
>-|TRBJ1-2|-|TRBV28
CASSFYYGYTF
TGTGCCAGCAGTTTCTACTATGGCTACACCTTC
>-|TRBJ1-1|-|TRBV10-3
CATWTENTEAFF
TGTGCCACCTGGACAGAGAACACTGAAGCTTTCTTT
>-|TRBJ2-6|-|TRBV19
CASSTGSGASPGANVLTF
TGTGCCAGTAGTACGGGGTCAGGGGCTTCCCCTGGGGCCAACGTCCTGACTTTC
>-|TRBJ1-5|-|TRBV19
CASRKRGPDKKNQPQHF
TGTGCCAGTAGAAAACGGGGTCCTGATAAGAAGAATCAGCCCCAGCATTTT
>-|TRBJ1-2|few|TRBV30
CAWSVLLGSYGYTF
TGTGCCTGGAGTGTACTTCTAGGGAGCTATGGCTACACCTTC
>-|TRBJ2-2|-|TRBV5-4
CASRRTTAGTGELFF
TGTGCCAGCAGACGGACTACCGCCGGCACCGGGGAGCTGTTTTTT
>-|TRBJ2-1|-|TRBV7-9
CASSLVSGTFLYNEQFF
TGTGCCAGCAGCTTAGTTTCAGGCACCTTCCTTTACAATGAGCAGTTCTTC
>-|TRBJ1-2|-|TRBV2
CASSVMDSGYTF
TGTGCCAGCAGTGTTATGGACTCTGGCTACACCTTC
>TRBD2|TRBJ2-2|-|TRBV30
CAWSWASGSRAGELFF
TGTGCCTGGTCGTGGGCTAGCGGGAGCAGGGCCGGGGAGCTGTTTTTT
>TRBD2|TRBJ2-1|-|TRBV11-1
CASSPGLGNNEQFF
TGTGCCAGCAGTCCAGGACTAGGTAACAATGAGCAGTTCTTC
>-|TRBJ2-4|-|TRBV7-9
CASSPRQGGTKNIQYF
TGTGCCAGCAGCCCTAGACAGGGCGGGACCAAAAACATTCAGTACTTC
>-|TRBJ2-3|few|TRBV6-6
CASSKTRRTDTQYF
TGTGCCAGCAGTAAGACCAGGCGCACAGATACGCAGTATTTT
>TRBD1|TRBJ1-1|-|TRBV6-5
CASSYSRTGDTEAFF
TGTGCCAGCAGTTACTCTAGGACAGGAGACACTGAAGCTTTCTTT
>-|TRBJ2-7|-|TRBV28
CATEIQGVYEQYF
TGTGCCACCGAAATACAGGGTGTTTACGAGCAGTACTTC
>-|TRBJ2-7|once|TRBV5-4
CASSQNSYEQYF
TGTGCCAGCAGCCAAAACAGCTACGAGCAGTACTTC
>-|TRBJ1-6|-|TRBV28
CATLGQLGSPLHF
TGTGCCACTTTAGGACAGTTGGGTTCACCCCTCCACTTT
>-|TRBJ2-7|-|TRBV6-6
CASSYLAVTYEQYF
TGTGCCAGCAGTTACTTAGCGGTAACCTACGAGCAGTACTTC
>-|TRBJ2-7|-|TRBV5-6
CASSRGQLGQYF
TGTGCCAGCAGCCGGGGACAACTGGGCCAGTACTTC
>TRBD2|TRBJ2-5|-|TRBV5-8
CASSLGRLAGALETQYF
TGTGCCAGCAGCTTGGGTCGTCTAGCGGGAGCCCTAGAGACCCAGTACTTC
>TRBD2|TRBJ2-1|-|TRBV5-1
CASSLVLAASYNEQFF
TGCGCCAGCAGCTTGGTCCTAGCGGCCTCCTACAATGAGCAGTTCTTC
>TRBD1|TRBJ2-2|-|TRBV9
CASSAIRGQSGELFF
TGTGCCAGCAGCGCCATCAGGGGGCAGTCCGGGGAGCTGTTTTTT
>TRBD1|TRBJ1-1|-|TRBV10-3
CAISRQGRMNTEAFF
TGTGCCATCAGCAGACAGGGCCGCATGAACACTGAAGCTTTCTTT
>TRBD1|TRBJ1-5|once|TRBV18
CASSQGQDQPQHF
TGTGCCAGCTCCCAAGGACAGGATCAGCCCCAGCATTTT
>-|TRBJ2-7|few|TRBV2
CASTPSSGGSYEQYF
TGTGCCAGCACACCCTCCAGCGGCGGATCCTACGAGCAGTACTTC
>-|TRBJ1-1|-|TRBV5-4
CASSPIQGDTEAFF
TGTGCCAGCAGCCCGATTCAAGGAGACACTGAAGCTTTCTTT
>TRBD2|TRBJ2-1|-|TRBV2
CASSAGLAGVNEQFF
TGTGCCAGCAGTGCGGGACTAGCGGGAGTCAATGAGCAGTTCTTC
>-|TRBJ1-1|-|TRBV28
CASSLGRLNTEAFF
TGTGCCAGCAGTTTAGGGCGACTGAACACTGAAGCTTTCTTT
>-|TRBJ2-1|-|TRBV21-1
CASSKVMGPHEQFF
TGTGCCAGCAGCAAAGTTATGGGCCCCCATGAGCAGTTCTTC
>TRBD2|TRBJ2-1|-|TRBV2
CANRLAGGKEQFF
TGTGCCAACAGACTAGCGGGAGGAAAGGAGCAGTTCTTC
>TRBD1|TRBJ2-7|few|TRBV30
CAWSGGTGGEYEQYF
TGTGCCTGGAGCGGAGGGACAGGGGGGGAGTACGAGCAGTACTTC
>TRBD2|TRBJ2-1|-|TRBV28
CASSYSGSGNNEQFF
TGTGCCAGCAGTTATAGCGGGAGCGGTAACAATGAGCAGTTCTTC
>TRBD1|TRBJ1-2|-|TRBV15
CATSRDLGGTGGGYTF
TGTGCCACCAGCAGAGATCTTGGGGGGACAGGGGGCGGCTACACCTTC
>-|TRBJ1-2|-|TRBV28
CASRADPNYGYTF
TGTGCCAGCAGAGCTGATCCGAACTATGGCTACACCTTC
>-|TRBJ1-5|-|TRBV6-4
CASSDSPGLPQHF
TGTGCCAGCAGTGATAGTCCAGGGTTGCCCCAGCATTTT
>TRBD1|TRBJ2-5|-|TRBV7-9
CASSPGQAVRETQYF
TGTGCCAGCAGCCCGGGACAGGCGGTTCGGGAGACCCAGTACTTC
>-|TRBJ1-4|-|TRBV7-8
CASSEVREAPREKLFF
TGTGCCAGCAGCGAGGTCCGGGAAGCCCCGAGGGAAAAACTGTTTTTT
>TRBD2|TRBJ2-1|-|TRBV5-1
CASSQGLAGGENEQFF
TGCGCCAGCAGCCAGGGACTAGCGGGAGGGGAAAATGAGCAGTTCTTC